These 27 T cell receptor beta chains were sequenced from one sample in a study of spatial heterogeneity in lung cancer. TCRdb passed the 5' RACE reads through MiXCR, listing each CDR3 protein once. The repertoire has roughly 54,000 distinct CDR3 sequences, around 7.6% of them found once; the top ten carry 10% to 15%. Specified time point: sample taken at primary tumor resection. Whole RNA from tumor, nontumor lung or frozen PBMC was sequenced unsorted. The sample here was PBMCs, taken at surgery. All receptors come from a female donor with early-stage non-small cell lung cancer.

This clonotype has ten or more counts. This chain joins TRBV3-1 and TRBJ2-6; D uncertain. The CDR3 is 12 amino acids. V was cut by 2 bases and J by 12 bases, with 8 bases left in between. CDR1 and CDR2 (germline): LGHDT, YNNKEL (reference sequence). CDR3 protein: CASSQRDFVLTF. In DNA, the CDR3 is TGTGCCAGCAGCCAAAGGGATTTCGTCCTGACTTTC.

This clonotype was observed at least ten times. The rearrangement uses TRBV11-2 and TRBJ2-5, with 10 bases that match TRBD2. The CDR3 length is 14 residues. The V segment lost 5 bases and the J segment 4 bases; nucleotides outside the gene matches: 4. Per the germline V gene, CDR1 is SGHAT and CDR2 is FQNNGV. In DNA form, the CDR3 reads TGTGCCAGCAGCCCGAGCGGGGGGGTAGAGACCCAGTACTTC. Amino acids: CASSPSGGVETQYF.

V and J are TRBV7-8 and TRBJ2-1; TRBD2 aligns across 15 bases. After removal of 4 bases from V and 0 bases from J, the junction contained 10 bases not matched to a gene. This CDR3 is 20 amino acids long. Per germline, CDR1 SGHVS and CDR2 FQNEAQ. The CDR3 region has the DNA TGTGCCAGCAGCTATAGCGGACTAGCGGGGGGGCTGCACTCCTACAATGAGCAGTTCTTC. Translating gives CASSYSGLAGGLHSYNEQFF.

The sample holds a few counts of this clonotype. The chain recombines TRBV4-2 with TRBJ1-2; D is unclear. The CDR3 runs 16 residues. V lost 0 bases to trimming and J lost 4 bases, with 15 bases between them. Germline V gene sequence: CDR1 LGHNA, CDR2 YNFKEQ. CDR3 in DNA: TGTGCCAGCAGCCAAGACCTCCGAGACTCGAGCTATGGCTACACCTTC. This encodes CASSQDLRDSSYGYTF.

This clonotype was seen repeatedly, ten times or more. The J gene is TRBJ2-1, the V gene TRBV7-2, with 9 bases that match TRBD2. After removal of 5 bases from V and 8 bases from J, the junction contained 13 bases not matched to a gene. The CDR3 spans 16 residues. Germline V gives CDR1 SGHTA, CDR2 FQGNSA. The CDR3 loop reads CASSPRTSVIGDEQFF. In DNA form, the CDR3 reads TGTGCCAGCAGCCCGCGGACTAGCGTAATTGGGGATGAGCAGTTCTTC.

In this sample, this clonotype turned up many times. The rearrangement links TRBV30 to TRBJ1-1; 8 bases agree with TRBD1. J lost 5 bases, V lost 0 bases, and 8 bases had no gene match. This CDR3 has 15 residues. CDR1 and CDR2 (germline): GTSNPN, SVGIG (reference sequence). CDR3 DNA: TGTGCCTGGAGTGTACGGAGTAACAGGGGGACTGAAGCTTTCTTT. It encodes CAWSVRSNRGTEAFF. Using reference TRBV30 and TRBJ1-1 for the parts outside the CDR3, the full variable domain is SQTIHQWPATLVQPVGSPLSLECTVEGTSNPNLYWYRQAAGRGLQLLFYSVGIGQISSEVPQNLSASRPQDRQFILSSKKLLLSDSGFYLCAWSVRSNRGTEAFFGQGTRLTVV.

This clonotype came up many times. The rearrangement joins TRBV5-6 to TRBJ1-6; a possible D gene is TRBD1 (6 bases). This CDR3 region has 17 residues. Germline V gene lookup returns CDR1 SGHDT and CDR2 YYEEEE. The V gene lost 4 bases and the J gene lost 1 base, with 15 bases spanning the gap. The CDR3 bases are TGTGCCAGCAGCCCACGACAGGAAAGGTCCTATAATTCACCCCTCCACTTT. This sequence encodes CASSPRQERSYNSPLHF.

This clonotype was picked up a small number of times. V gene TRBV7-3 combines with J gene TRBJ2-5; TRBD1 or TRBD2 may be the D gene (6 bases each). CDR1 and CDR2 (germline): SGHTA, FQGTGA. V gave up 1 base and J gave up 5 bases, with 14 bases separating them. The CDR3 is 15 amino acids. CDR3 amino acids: CASSLSSRGPETQYF. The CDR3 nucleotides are TGTGCCAGCAGCTTAAGTAGTCGGGGGCCGGAGACCCAGTACTTC.

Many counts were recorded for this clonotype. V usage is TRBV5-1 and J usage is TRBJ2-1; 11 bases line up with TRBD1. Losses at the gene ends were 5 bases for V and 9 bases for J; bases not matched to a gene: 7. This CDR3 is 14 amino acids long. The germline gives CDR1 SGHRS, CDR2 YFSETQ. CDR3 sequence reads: CASRIGTGGGEQFF. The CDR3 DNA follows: TGCGCCAGCAGAATTGGGACAGGGGGAGGTGAGCAGTTCTTC.

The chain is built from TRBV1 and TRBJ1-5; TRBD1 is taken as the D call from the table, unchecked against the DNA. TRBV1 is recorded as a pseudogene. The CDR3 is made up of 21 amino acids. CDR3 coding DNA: TGCACCAGCAGCCAACTTCCCAGGGAAATATATCCTCGCGAAGGATATCAGCCCCAGCATTTT. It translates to CTSSQLPREIYPREGYQPQHF.

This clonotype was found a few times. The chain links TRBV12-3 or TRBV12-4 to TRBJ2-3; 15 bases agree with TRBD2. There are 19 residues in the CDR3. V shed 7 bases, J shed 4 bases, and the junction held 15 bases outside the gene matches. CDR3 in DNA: TGTGCCAGCACCTCCTCGGGACTAGCGGGGGGAGGGTTCGCAGATACGCAGTATTTT. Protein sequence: CASTSSGLAGGGFADTQYF.

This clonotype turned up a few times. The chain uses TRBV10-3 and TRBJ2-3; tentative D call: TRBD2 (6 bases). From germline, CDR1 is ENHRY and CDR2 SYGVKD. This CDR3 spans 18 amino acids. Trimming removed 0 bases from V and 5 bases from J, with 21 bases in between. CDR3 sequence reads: CAISESNSGAVRRDTQYF. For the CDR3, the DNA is TGTGCCATCAGTGAGTCGAATAGCGGAGCGGTTCGAAGAGATACGCAGTATTTT.

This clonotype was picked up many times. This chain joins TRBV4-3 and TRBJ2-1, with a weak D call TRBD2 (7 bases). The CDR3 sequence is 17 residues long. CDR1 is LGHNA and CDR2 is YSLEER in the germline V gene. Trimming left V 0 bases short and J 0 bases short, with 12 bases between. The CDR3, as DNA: TGCGCCAGCAGCCAAGATGGGGGGGCCTTCTCCTACAATGAGCAGTTCTTC. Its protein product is CASSQDGGAFSYNEQFF.

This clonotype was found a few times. The CDR3 DNA is TGTGCCAGCAGCTTAGCGGCCGGCGGATTTAACTATGGCTACACCTTC. It translates to CASSLAAGGFNYGYTF. This chain connects TRBV7-2 to TRBJ1-2; D is unresolved. The CDR3 is made up of 16 amino acids. Germline CDR1 reads SGHTA; CDR2 reads FQGNSA. V dropped 0 bases and J dropped 1 base, with 12 bases sitting between them.

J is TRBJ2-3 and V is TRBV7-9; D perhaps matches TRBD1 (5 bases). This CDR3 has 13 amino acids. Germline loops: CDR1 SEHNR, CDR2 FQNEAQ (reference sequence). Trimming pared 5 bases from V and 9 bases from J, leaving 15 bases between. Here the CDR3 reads CASSRSPAGTQYF. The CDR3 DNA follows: TGTGCCAGCAGCCGAAGCCCGGCAGGGACGCAGTATTTT. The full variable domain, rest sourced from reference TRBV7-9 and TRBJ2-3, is DTGVSQNPRHKITKRGQNVTFRCDPISEHNRLYWYRQTLGQGPEFLTYFQNEAQLEKSRLLSDRFSAERPKGSFSTLEIQRTEQGDSAMYLCASSRSPAGTQYFGPGTRLTVL.

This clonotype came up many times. This CDR3 reads CASSPDRLNYGYTF. The CDR3 bases are TGTGCCAGCAGCCCGGACAGATTAAACTATGGCTACACCTTC. V is TRBV6-2 or TRBV6-3 and J is TRBJ1-2, with a possible D match to TRBD1 (6 bases). The CDR3 contains 14 residues. Germline CDR1 and CDR2: MNHEY and SVGEGT. Trimming left V 6 bases short and J 2 bases short, with 13 bases between.

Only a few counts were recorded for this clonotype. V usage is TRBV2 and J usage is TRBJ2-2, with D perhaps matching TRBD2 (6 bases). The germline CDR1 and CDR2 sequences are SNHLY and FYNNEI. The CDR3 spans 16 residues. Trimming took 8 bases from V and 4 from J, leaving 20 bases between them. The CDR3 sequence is CASQTIEGRGTGELFF. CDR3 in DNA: TGTGCCAGCCAGACCATCGAGGGGCGGGGCACCGGGGAGCTGTTTTTT.

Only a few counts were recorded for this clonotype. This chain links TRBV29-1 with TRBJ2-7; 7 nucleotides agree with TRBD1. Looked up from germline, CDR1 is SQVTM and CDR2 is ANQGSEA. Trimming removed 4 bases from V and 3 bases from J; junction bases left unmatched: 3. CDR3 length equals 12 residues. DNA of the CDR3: TGCAGCGTTGGGGACAGCTACTACGAGCAGTACTTC. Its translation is CSVGDSYYEQYF.

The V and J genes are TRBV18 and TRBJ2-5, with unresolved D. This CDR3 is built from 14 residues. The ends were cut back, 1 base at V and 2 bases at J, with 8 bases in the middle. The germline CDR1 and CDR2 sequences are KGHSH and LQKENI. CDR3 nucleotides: TGTGCCAGCTCACCACTCCCTAGACAAGAGACCCAGTACTTC. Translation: CASSPLPRQETQYF. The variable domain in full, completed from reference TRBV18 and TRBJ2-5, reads NAGVMQNPRHLVRRRGQEARLRCSPMKGHSHVYWYRQLPEEGLKFMVYLQKENIIDESGMPKERFSAEFPKEGPSILRIQQVVRGDSAAYFCASSPLPRQETQYFGPGTRLLVL.

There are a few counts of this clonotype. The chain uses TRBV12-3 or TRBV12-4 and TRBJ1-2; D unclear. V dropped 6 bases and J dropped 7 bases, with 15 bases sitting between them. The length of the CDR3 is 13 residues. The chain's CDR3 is CASSRGGAGGYTF. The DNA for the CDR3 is TGTGCCAGCAGCCGGGGAGGTGCGGGTGGCTACACCTTC.

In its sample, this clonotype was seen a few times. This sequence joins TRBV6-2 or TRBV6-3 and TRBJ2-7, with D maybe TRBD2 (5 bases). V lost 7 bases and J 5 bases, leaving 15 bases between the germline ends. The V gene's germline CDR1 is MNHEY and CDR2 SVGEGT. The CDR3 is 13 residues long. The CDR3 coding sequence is TGTGCCAGCAACCGGGGTCCGACCCACGAGCAGTACTTC. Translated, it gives CASNRGPTHEQYF.

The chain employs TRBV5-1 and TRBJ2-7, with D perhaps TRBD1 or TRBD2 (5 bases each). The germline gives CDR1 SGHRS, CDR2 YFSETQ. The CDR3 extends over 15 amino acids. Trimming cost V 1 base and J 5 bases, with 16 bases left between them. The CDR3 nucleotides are TGCGCCAGCAGCTTGTTTTCAGGGACCGGCGACGAGCAGTACTTC. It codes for CASSLFSGTGDEQYF.

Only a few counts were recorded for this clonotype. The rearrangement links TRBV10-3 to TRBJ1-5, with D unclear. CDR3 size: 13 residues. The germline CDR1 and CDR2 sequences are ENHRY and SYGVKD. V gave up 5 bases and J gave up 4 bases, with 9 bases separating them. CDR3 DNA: TGTGCCATCAGTCATGGGGTGAATCAGCCCCAGCATTTT. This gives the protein CAISHGVNQPQHF.

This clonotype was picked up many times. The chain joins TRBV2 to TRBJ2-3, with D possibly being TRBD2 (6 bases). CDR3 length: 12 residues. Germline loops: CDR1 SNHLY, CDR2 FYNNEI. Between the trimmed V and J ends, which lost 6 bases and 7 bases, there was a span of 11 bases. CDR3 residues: CASSFGSHTQYF. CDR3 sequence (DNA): TGTGCCAGCAGCTTCGGGAGTCATACGCAGTATTTT.

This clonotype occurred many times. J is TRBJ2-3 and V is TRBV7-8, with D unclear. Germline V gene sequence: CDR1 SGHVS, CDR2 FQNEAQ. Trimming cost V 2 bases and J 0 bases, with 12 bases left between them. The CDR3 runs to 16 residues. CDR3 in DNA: TGTGCCAGCAGCTTAAGGCAGGCAGCTAGCACAGATACGCAGTATTTT. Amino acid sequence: CASSLRQAASTDTQYF.

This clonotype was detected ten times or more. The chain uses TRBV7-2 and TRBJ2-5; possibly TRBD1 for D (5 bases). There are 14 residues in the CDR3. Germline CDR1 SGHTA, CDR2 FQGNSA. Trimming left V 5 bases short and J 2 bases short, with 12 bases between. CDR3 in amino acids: CASSRQLTQETQYF. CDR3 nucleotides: TGTGCCAGCAGCCGACAGTTAACTCAAGAGACCCAGTACTTC.

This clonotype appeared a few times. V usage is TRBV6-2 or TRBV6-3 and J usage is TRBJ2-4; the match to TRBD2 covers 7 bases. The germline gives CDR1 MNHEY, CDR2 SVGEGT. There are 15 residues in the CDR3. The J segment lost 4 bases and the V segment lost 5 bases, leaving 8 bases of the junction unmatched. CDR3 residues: CASSRALAEKNIQYF. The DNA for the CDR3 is TGTGCCAGCAGTCGGGCCCTAGCGGAGAAAAACATTCAGTACTTC.